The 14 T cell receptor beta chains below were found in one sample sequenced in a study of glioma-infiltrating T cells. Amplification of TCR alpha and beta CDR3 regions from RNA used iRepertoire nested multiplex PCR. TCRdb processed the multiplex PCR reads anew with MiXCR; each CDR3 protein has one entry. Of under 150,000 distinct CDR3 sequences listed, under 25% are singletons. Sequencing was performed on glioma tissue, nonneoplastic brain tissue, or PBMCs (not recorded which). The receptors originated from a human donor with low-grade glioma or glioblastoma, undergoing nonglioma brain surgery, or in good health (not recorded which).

The DNA for the CDR3 is TGTGCCAGCAGACGTCTTCTTAATAATTCACCCCTCCACTTT. Its translation: CASRRLLNNSPLHF. The chain has TRBV2 and TRBJ1-6; D gene uncertain. In germline, CDR1 is SNHLY, CDR2 FYNNEI. V was cut by 6 bases and J by 5 bases, with 11 bases left in between. CDR3 size: 14 residues.

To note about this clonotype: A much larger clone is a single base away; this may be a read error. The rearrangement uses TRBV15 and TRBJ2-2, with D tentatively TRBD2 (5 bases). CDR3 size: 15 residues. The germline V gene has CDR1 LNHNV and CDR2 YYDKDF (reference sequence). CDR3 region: CATSVTQINTGEPFF. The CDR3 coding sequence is TGTGCCACCAGTGTGACTCAGATAAACACCGGGGAGCCGTTTTTT. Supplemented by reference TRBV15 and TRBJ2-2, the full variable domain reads DAMVIQNPRYQVTQFGKPVTLSCSQTLNHNVMYWYQQKSSQAPKLLFHYYDKDFNNEADTPDNFQSRRPNTSFCFLDIRSPGLGDTAMYLCATSVTQINTGEPFFGEGSRLTVL.

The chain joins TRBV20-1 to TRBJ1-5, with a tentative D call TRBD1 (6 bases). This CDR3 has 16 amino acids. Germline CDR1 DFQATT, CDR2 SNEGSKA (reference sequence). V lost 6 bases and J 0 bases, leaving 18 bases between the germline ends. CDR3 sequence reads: CSAPKGVGTSNQPQHF. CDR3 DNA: TGCAGTGCCCCGAAGGGGGTCGGTACTAGCAATCAGCCCCAGCATTTT.

CDR3 DNA sequence: TGCAGCGTTGATCGTCTAGAAGAGACCCAGTACTTC. It specifies CSVDRLEETQYF. This chain joins TRBV29-1 and TRBJ2-5; D uncertain. V was shortened by 3 bases and J by 3 bases, with 8 bases between the two germline ends. In germline, CDR1 is SQVTM, CDR2 ANQGSEA. The CDR3 consists of 12 residues.

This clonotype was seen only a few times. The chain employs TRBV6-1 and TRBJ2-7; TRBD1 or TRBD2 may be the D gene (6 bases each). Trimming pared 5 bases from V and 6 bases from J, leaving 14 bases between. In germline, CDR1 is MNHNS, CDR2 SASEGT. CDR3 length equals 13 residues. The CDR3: CASSTPGAGEQYV. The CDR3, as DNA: TGTGCCAGCAGTACCCCGGGGGCCGGCGAGCAGTACGTC.

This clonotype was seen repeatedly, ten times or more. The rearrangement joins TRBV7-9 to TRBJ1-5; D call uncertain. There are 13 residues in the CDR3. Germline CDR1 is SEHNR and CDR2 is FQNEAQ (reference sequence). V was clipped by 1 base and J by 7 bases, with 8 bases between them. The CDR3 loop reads CASSLETQQPQHF. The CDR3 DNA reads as TGTGCCAGCAGCTTAGAAACGCAGCAGCCCCAGCATTTT.

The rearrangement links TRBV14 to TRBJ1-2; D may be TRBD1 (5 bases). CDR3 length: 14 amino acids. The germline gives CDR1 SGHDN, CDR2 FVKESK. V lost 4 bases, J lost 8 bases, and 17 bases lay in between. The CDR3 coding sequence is TGTGCCAGCAGCCGGGGACTCCCACCGCGGGGCTACACCTTC. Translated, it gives CASSRGLPPRGYTF. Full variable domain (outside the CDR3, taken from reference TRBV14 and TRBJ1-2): EAGVTQFPSHSVIEKGQTVTLRCDPISGHDNLYWYRRVMGKEIKFLLHFVKESKQDESGMPNNRFLAERTGGTYSTLKVQPAELEDSGVYFCASSRGLPPRGYTFGSGTRLTVV.

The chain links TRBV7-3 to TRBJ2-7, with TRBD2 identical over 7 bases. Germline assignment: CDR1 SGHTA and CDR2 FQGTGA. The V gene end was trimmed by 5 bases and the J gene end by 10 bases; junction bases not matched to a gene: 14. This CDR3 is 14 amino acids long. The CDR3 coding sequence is TGTGCCAGCAGCCAAGGTCCCAGCGGGGTAATACAGTACGTC. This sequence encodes CASSQGPSGVIQYV.

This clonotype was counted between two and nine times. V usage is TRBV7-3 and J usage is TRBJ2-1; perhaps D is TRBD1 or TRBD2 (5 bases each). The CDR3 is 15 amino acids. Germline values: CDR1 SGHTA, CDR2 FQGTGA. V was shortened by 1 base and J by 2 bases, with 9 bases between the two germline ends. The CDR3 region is CASSLSLGAYNEQFF. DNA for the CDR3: TGTGCCAGCAGCTTAAGCCTGGGGGCCTACAATGAGCAGTTCTTC.

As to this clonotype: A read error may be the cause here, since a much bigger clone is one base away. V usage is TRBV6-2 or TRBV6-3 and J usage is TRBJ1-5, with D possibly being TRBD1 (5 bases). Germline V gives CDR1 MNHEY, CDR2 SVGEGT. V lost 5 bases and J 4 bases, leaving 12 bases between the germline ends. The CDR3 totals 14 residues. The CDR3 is CASSIGAGNQPQHF. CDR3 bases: TGTGCCAGCAGTATAGGCGCAGGGAATCAGCCCCAGCATTTT.

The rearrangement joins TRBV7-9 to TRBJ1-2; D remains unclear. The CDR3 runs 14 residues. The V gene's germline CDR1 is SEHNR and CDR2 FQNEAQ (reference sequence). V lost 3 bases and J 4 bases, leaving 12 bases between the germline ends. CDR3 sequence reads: CASSLSQLAYGYTF. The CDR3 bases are TGTGCCAGCAGCTTGAGTCAGTTAGCCTATGGCTACACCTTC.

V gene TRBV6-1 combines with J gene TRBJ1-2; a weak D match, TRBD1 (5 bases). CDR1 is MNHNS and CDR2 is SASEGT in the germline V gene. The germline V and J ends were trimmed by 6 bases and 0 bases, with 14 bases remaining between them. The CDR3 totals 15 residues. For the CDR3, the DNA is TGTGCCAGCAGCCACGGACGGGGCTCTAACTATGGCTACACCTTC. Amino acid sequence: CASSHGRGSNYGYTF.

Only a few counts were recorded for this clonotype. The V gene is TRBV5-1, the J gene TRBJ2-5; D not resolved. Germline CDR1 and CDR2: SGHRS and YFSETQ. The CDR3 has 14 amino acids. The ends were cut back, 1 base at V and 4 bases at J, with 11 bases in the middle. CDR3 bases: TGCGCCAGCAGCTTGTTACCCCCCCCAGAGACCCAGTACTTC. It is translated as CASSLLPPPETQYF.

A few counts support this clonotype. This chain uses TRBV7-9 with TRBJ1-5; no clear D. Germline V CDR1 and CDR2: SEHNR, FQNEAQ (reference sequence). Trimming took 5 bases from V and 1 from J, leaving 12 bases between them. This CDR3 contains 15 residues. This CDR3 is CASSVGQESNQPQHF. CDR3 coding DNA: TGTGCCAGCAGCGTCGGTCAGGAGAGCAATCAGCCCCAGCATTTT.